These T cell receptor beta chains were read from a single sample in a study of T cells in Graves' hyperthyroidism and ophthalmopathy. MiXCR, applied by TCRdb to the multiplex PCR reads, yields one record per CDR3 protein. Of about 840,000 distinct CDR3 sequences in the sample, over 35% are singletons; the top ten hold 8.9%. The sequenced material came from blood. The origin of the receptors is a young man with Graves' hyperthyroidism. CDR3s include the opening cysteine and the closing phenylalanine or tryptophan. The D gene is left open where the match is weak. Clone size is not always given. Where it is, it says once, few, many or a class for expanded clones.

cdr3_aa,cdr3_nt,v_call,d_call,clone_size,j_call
CASSRLAFEQYF,TGTGCCAGCAGCAGACTAGCTTTCGAGCAGTACTTC,TRBV2,TRBD2,many,TRBJ2-7
CATATGNRETQYF,TGTGCCACCGCAACGGGTAATCGAGAGACCCAGTACTTC,TRBV2,-,few,TRBJ2-5
CASSHPRTGGSYEQYF,TGTGCCAGCAGCCACCCTCGGACAGGGGGCTCCTACGAGCAGTACTTC,TRBV11-3,TRBD1,few,TRBJ2-7
CASSGGGIDTEAFF,TGTGCCAGCAGCGGTGGGGGGATAGACACTGAAGCTTTCTTT,TRBV9,-,few,TRBJ1-1
CSAQRPAGNEKLFF,TGCAGTGCTCAAAGACCAGCCGGTAATGAAAAACTGTTTTTT,TRBV20-1,-,few,TRBJ1-4
CATSEAQGPTNEQYF,TGTGCCACCAGTGAGGCTCAGGGTCCCACGAACGAGCAGTACTTC,TRBV15,-,many,TRBJ2-7
CSVEDPGSGVYEQYF,TGCAGCGTTGAAGATCCGGGATCAGGGGTCTACGAGCAGTACTTC,TRBV29-1,-,many,TRBJ2-7
CSASDEGSETQYF,TGCAGCGCCTCGGACGAGGGATCAGAGACCCAGTACTTC,TRBV29-1,-,many,TRBJ2-5
CASSRGTVHNSPLHF,TGTGCCAGCAGCCGGGGGACAGTCCATAATTCACCCCTCCACTTT,TRBV11-2,TRBD1,many,TRBJ1-6
CASSEALSRAETQYF,TGTGCCAGCAGTGAAGCGCTGAGCCGAGCAGAGACCCAGTACTTC,TRBV2,-,many,TRBJ2-5
CASSDRDERNQPQHF,TGTGCCAGCAGTGACCGGGACGAACGGAATCAGCCCCAGCATTTT,TRBV10-3,-,-,TRBJ1-5
CAISEAGNYGYTF,TGTGCCATCAGTGAGGCAGGGAACTATGGCTACACCTTC,TRBV10-3,-,many,TRBJ1-2
CASHREGQSLLNTEAFF,TGTGCCAGCCACAGGGAAGGGCAGTCACTCCTGAACACTGAAGCTTTCTTT,TRBV7-8,-,few,TRBJ1-1
CSAPAGRMNTEAFF,TGCAGTGCTCCGGCAGGGAGAATGAACACTGAAGCTTTCTTT,TRBV20-1,-,many,TRBJ1-1
CASTTAGELFF,TGTGCCAGCACCACCGCCGGGGAGCTGTTTTTT,TRBV7-6,-,many,TRBJ2-2
CASSELGDYGYTF,TGTGCCAGTAGTGAATTGGGAGACTATGGCTACACCTTC,TRBV19,-,many,TRBJ1-2
CASSFPSNYGYTF,TGTGCCAGCAGTTTCCCCAGCAACTATGGCTACACCTTC,TRBV12-3/TRBV12-4,-,many,TRBJ1-2
CASSTGRHQPQHF,TGTGCCAGCAGTACGGGGCGACATCAGCCCCAGCATTTT,TRBV12-3/TRBV12-4,-,few,TRBJ1-5
CASRKGAQAGANVLTF,TGTGCCAGCAGGAAGGGGGCGCAAGCTGGGGCCAACGTCCTGACTTTC,TRBV6-5,TRBD1,many,TRBJ2-6
CASSFGRSTGELFF,TGTGCCAGCAGTTTTGGCCGCAGCACCGGGGAGCTGTTTTTT,TRBV2,-,-,TRBJ2-2
CATVSGGETQYF,TGTGCCACCGTCTCTGGGGGAGAGACCCAGTACTTC,TRBV24-1,-,once,TRBJ2-5
CASSPNGRSRTGELFF,TGTGCCAGCAGCCCGAATGGAAGGTCTCGCACCGGGGAGCTGTTTTTT,TRBV14,-,-,TRBJ2-2
CASSQDGAEQPQHF,TGTGCCAGCAGCCAAGATGGGGCCGAGCAGCCCCAGCATTTT,TRBV10-2,-,few,TRBJ1-5
CANSSGVNTEAFF,TGTGCCAACAGCTCAGGAGTGAACACTGAAGCTTTCTTT,TRBV7-6,-,once,TRBJ1-1
CATSDDYGKTQYF,TGTGCCACCAGTGATGACTACGGAAAGACCCAGTACTTC,TRBV24-1,-,few,TRBJ2-5
CASTLTGGNTGELFF,TGTGCCAGCACCTTGACAGGGGGCAACACCGGGGAGCTGTTTTTT,TRBV12-3/TRBV12-4,TRBD1,-,TRBJ2-2
CASSVTSGGTGELFF,TGTGCCAGCAGCGTAACTAGCGGGGGGACCGGGGAGCTGTTTTTT,TRBV11-1,TRBD2,-,TRBJ2-2
CASTSGTGLANSPLHF,TGTGCCAGCACCTCCGGGACAGGGTTAGCTAATTCACCCCTCCACTTT,TRBV2,TRBD1,-,TRBJ1-6
CASSTDRVNPYNSPLHF,TGTGCCAGCAGTACCGACAGGGTAAATCCCTATAATTCACCCCTCCACTTT,TRBV6-2/TRBV6-3,TRBD1,-,TRBJ1-6
CASRPGLPSPGELFF,TGTGCCAGCAGGCCGGGACTTCCGAGTCCCGGGGAGCTGTTTTTT,TRBV7-9,-,few,TRBJ2-2
CALTRPARTYEQYF,TGTGCCCTAACTCGCCCCGCGCGAACCTACGAGCAGTACTTC,TRBV24-1,-,many,TRBJ2-7
CAGGTGGNVLAF,TGTGCCGGAGGGACAGGGGGCAACGTCCTGGCTTTC,TRBV2,TRBD1,-,TRBJ2-6
CASRPWEGYEQYF,TGTGCCAGCAGGCCCTGGGAGGGATACGAGCAGTACTTC,TRBV25-1,TRBD2,-,TRBJ2-7
CATGTGWSNQPQHF,TGTGCCACCGGGACAGGGTGGAGCAATCAGCCCCAGCATTTT,TRBV10-3,TRBD1,-,TRBJ1-5
CASSWGSNEQYF,TGTGCCAGCAGCTGGGGGAGCAACGAGCAGTACTTC,TRBV7-9,-,many,TRBJ2-7
CASRGWGDNQPQHF,TGTGCCAGCAGAGGTTGGGGGGACAATCAGCCCCAGCATTTT,TRBV5-6,-,-,TRBJ1-5